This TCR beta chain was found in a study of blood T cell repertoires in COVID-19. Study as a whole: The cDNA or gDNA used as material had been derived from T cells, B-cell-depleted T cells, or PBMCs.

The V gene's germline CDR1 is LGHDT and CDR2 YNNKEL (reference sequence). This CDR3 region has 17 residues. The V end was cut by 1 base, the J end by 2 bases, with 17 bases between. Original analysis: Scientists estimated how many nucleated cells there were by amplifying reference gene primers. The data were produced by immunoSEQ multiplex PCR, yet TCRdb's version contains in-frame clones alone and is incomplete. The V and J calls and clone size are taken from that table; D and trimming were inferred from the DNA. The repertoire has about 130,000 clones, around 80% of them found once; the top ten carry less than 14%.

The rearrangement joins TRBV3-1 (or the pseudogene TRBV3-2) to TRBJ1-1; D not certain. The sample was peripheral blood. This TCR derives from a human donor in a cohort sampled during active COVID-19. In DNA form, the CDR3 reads TGTGCCAGCAGCCAAGGTATTAGGGAGAGGCTAAACACTGAAGCTTTCTTT. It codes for CASSQGIRERLNTEAFF.